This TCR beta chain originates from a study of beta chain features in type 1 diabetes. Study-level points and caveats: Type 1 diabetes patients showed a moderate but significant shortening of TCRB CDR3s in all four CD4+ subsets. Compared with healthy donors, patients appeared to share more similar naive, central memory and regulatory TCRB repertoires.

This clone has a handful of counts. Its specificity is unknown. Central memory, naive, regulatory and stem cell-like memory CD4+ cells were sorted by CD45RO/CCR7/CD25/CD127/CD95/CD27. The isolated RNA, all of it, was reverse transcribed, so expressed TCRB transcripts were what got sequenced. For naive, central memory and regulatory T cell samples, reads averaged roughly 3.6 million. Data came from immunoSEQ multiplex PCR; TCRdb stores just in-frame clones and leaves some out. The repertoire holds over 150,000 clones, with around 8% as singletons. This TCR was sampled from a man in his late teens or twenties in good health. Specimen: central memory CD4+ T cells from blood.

The CDR3 here is CASGRQGAWEQYF. CDR3 coding DNA: TGTGCCAGCGGAAGACAGGGGGCCTGGGAGCAGTACTTC. This chain connects TRBV28 to TRBJ2-7; 10 nucleotides line up with TRBD1. Germline V CDR1 and CDR2: MDHEN, SYDVKM. The CDR3 is 13 residues long. Trimming cost V 8 bases and J 7 bases; bases outside gene matches: 8.